The present entry profiles one T cell receptor beta chain with its context. TCRdb's table, derived via immunoSEQ multiplex PCR, lists solely in-frame clones and lacks some. Altogether about 220,000 clones are present, roughly 85% being singletons, with the ten largest covering around 3.5%. The data are from a study of blood T cell repertoires in COVID-19. The CDR3 totals 19 residues. J was trimmed by 5 bases and V by 5 bases; bases with no gene match: 22. In germline, CDR1 is MNHNY, CDR2 SVGAGI (reference sequence). The J gene is TRBJ1-1, the V gene TRBV6-6; 8 bases fit TRBD1. This clonotype originated in a woman in her thirties or forties with acute COVID-19. Sequenced: PBMCs or T cells enriched from blood (not recorded which). CDR3 DNA: TGTGCCAGCAGTCGCCTTGGGGTGACAGGGGCTTCTGTGGGGACTGAAGCTTTCTTT. Translation gives CASSRLGVTGASVGTEAFF.